This T cell receptor (beta chain) comes out of a study of patients and donors after allogeneic stem cell transplantation. This clonotype was seen a handful of times. TCRdb re-analysed the RT-PCR reads in MiXCR, keeping a single row per CDR3 protein. The data show 70,000 or so distinct CDR3 sequences, more than 25% seen once. The ends were cut back, 2 bases at V and 1 base at J, with 6 bases in the middle. The CDR3 extends over 13 amino acids. Per the germline V gene, CDR1 is SGHRS and CDR2 is YFSETQ. The TCR sequence derives from a human donor who was either an allogeneic HSCT recipient or a stem cell or donor lymphocyte infusion donor (not recorded which). It is not recorded whose cells these are; they may come from a transplant donor. The sequenced material came from blood, either unsorted or a sorted T cell fraction (not recorded which). The rearrangement joins TRBV5-1 to TRBJ1-2; no clear D gene. CDR3 sequence reads: CASSFSINYGYTF. The CDR3 DNA reads TGCGCCAGCAGCTTTTCGATTAACTATGGCTACACCTTC. The full variable domain, in which reference TRBV5-1 and TRBJ1-2 provide the parts outside the CDR3, is KAGVTQTPRYLIKTRGQQVTLSCSPISGHRSVSWYQQTPGQGLQFLFEYFSETQRNKGNFPGRFSGRQFSNSRSEMNVSTLELGDSALYLCASSFSINYGYTFGSGTRLTVV.